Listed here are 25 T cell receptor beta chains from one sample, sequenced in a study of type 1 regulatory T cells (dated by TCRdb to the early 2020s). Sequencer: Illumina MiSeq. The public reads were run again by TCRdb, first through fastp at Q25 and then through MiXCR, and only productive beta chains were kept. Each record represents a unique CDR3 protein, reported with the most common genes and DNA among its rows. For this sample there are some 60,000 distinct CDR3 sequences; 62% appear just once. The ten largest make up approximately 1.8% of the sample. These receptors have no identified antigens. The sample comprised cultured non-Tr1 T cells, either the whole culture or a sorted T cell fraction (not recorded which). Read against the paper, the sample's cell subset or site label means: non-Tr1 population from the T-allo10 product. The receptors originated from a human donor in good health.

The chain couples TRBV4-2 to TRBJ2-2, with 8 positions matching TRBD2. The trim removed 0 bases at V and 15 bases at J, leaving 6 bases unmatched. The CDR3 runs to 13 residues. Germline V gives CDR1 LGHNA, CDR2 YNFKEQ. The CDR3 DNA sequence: TGTGCCAGCAGCCAAGATCGAGGGGGACTAGTGTTTTTT. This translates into CASSQDRGGLVFF.

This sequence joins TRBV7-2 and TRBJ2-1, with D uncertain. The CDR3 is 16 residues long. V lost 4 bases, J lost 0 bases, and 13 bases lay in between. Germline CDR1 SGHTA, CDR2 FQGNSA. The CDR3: CASSSVVPSSYNEQFF. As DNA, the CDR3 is TGTGCCAGCAGCTCGGTAGTCCCCAGCTCCTACAATGAGCAGTTCTTC.

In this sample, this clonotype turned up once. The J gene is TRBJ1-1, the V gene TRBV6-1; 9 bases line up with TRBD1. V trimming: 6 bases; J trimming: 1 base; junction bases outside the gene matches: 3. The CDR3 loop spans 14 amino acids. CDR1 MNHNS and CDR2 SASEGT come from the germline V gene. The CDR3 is CASRGTGRNTEAFF. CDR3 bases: TGTGCCAGCAGGGGGACAGGGCGGAACACTGAAGCTTTCTTT.

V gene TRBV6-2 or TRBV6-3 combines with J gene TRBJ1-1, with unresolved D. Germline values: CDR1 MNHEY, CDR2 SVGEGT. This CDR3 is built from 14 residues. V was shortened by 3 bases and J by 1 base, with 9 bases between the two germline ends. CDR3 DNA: TGTGCCAGCAGTTATGGGAATCGGAACACTGAAGCTTTCTTT. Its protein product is CASSYGNRNTEAFF.

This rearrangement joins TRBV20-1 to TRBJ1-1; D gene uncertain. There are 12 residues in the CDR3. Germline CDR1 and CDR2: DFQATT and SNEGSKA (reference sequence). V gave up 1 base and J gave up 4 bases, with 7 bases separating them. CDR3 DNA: TGCAGTGCTAGAGGGGTATCCACTGAAGCTTTCTTT. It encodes CSARGVSTEAFF.

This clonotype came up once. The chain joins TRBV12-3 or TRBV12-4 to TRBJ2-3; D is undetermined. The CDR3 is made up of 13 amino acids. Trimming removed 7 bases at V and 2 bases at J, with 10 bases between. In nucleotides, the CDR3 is TGTGCCAGCACCCCGCTGTACACAGATACGCAGTATTTT. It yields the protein CASTPLYTDTQYF.

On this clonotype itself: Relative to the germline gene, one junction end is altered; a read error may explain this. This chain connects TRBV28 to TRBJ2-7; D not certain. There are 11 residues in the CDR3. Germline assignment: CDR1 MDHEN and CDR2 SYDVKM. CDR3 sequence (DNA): TGTGTCAGCAGCCTCACGGGCGAGCAGTACTTC. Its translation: CVSSLTGEQYF.

The CDR3 region is CATEGAGEQFF. For the CDR3, the DNA is TGTGCCACCGAGGGCGCTGGGGAGCAGTTCTTC. V gene TRBV3-1 combines with J gene TRBJ2-1, with D perhaps matching TRBD2 (5 bases). V was clipped by 10 bases and J by 10 bases, with 14 bases between them. CDR3 length: 11 amino acids. Germline lookup yields CDR1 LGHDT and CDR2 YNNKEL (reference sequence).

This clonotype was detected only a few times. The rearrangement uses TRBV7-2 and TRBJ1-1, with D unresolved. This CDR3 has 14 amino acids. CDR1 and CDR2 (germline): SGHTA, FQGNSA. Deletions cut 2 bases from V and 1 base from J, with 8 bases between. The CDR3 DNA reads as TGTGCCAGCAGCTTATCTCTAGGGAACACTGAAGCTTTCTTT. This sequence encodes CASSLSLGNTEAFF.

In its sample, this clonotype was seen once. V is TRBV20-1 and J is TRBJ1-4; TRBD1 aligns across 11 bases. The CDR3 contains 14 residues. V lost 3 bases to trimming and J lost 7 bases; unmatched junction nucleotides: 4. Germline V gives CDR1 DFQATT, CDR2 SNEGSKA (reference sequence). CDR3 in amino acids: CSARGGTGGEKLFF. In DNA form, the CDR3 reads TGCAGTGCTAGGGGCGGGACAGGGGGTGAAAAACTGTTTTTT.

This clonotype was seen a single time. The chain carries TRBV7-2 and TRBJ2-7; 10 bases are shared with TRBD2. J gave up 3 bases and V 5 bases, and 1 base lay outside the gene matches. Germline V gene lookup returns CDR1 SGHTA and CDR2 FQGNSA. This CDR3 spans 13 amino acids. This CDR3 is CASSRTSGYEQYF. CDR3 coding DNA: TGTGCCAGCAGCAGGACTAGCGGCTACGAGCAGTACTTC.

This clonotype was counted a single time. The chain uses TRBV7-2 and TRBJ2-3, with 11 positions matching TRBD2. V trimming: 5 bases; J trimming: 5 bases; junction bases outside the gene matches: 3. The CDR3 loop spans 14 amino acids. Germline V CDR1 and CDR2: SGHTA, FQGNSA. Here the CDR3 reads CASSPGTSGDTQYF. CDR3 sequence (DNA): TGTGCCAGCAGCCCTGGGACTAGCGGAGATACGCAGTATTTT.

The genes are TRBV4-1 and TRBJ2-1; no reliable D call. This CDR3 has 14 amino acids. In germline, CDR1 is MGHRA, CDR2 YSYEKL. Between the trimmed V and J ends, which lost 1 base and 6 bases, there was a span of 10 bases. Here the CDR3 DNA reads TGCGCCAGCAGCCAAGGAGATTCCCGCAATGAGCAGTTCTTC. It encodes CASSQGDSRNEQFF.

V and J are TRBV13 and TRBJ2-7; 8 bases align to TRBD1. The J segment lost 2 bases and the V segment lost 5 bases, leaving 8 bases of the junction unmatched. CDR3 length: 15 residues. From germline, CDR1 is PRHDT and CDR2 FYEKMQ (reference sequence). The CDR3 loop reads CASSPPGTGTYEQYF. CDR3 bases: TGTGCCAGCAGCCCCCCCGGGACAGGAACCTACGAGCAGTACTTC.

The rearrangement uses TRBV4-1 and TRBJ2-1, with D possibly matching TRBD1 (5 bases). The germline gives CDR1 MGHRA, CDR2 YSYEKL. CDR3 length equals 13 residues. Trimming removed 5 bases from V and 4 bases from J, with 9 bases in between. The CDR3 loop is CASSGAVYNEQFF. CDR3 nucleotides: TGCGCCAGCAGCGGGGCGGTATACAATGAGCAGTTCTTC.

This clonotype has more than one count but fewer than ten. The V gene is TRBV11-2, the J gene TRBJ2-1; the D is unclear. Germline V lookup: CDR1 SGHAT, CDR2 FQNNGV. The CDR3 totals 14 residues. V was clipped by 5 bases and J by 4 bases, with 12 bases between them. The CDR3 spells CASSPSRSYNEQFF. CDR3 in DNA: TGTGCCAGCAGCCCTTCACGATCTTACAATGAGCAGTTCTTC.

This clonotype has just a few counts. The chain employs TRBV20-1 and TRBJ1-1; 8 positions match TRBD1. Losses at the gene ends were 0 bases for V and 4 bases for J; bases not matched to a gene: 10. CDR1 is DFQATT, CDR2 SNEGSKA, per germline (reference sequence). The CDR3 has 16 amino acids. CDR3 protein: CSARDRDRGAGTEAFF. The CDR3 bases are TGCAGTGCTAGAGACCGTGACAGGGGCGCGGGCACTGAAGCTTTCTTT.

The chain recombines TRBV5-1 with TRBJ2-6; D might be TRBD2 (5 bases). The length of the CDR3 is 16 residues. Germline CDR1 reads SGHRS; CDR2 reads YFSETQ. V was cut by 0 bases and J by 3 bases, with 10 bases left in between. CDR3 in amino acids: CASSLVGGGGANVLTF. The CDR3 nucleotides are TGCGCCAGCAGCTTGGTAGGTGGAGGTGGGGCCAACGTCCTGACTTTC.

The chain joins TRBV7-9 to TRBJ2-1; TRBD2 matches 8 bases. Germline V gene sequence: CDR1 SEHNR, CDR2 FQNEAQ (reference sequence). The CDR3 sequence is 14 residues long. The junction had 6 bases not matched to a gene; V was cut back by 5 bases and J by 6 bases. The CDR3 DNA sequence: TGTGCCAGCAGCCGTAGCGGGAACGTCAATGAGCAGTTCTTC. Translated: CASSRSGNVNEQFF.

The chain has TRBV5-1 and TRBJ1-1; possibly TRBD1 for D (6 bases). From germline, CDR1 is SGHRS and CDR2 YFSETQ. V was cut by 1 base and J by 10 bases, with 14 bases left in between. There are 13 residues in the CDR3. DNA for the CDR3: TGCGCCAGCAGCTTGACAGGGCTTAGTGGAGCTTTCTTT. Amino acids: CASSLTGLSGAFF.

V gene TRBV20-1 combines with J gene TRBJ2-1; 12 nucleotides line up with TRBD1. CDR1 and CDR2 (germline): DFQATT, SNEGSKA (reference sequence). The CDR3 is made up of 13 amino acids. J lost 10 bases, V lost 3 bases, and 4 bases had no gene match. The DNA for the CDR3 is TGCAGTGCTAGGGGACAGGGGGCACGAGAGCAGTTCTTC. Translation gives CSARGQGAREQFF.

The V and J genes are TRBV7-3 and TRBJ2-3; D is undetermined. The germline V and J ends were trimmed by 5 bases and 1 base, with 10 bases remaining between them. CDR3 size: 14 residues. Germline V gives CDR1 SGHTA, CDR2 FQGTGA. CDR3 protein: CASSPDQGTDTQYF. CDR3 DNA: TGTGCCAGCAGCCCAGACCAGGGCACAGATACGCAGTATTTT.

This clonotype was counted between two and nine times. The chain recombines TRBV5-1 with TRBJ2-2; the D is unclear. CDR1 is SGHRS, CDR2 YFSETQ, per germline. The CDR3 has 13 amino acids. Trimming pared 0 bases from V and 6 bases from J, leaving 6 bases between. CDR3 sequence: CASSLGVAGELFF. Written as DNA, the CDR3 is TGCGCCAGCAGCTTGGGGGTCGCCGGGGAGCTGTTTTTT. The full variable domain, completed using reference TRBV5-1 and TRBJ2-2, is KAGVTQTPRYLIKTRGQQVTLSCSPISGHRSVSWYQQTPGQGLQFLFEYFSETQRNKGNFPGRFSGRQFSNSRSEMNVSTLELGDSALYLCASSLGVAGELFFGEGSRLTVL.

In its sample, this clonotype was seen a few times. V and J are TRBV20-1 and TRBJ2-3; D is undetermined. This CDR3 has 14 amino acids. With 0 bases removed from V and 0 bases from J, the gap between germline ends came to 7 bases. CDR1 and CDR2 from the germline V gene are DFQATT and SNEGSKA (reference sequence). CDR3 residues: CSARDGSSTDTQYF. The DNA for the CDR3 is TGCAGTGCTAGAGACGGGTCTAGCACAGATACGCAGTATTTT.

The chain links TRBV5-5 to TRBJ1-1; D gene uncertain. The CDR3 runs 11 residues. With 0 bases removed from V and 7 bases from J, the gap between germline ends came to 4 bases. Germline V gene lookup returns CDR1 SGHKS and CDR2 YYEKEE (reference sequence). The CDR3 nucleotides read TGTGCCAGCAGCTTGGAGGTTGAAGCTTTCTTT. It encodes CASSLEVEAFF. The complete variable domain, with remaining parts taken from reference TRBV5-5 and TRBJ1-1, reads DAGVTQSPTHLIKTRGQQVTLRCSPISGHKSVSWYQQVLGQGPQFIFQYYEKEERGRGNFPDRFSARQFPNYSSELNVNALLLGDSALYLCASSLEVEAFFGQGTRLTVV.